The 21 T cell receptor beta chains below all came from one sample that was sequenced in a study of blood T cell repertoires in COVID-19. This table comes from immunoSEQ multiplex PCR, and its TCRdb copy is limited to in-frame clones, with some not included. The sample comprises some 460,000 clones, about nine tenths of which are singletons, and roughly 0.7% rests with the top ten. The sample consisted of PBMCs or T cells enriched from blood (not recorded which). These receptor sequences come from a woman in her late teens or twenties who had recovered from COVID-19.

The gene calls are TRBV5-5 and TRBJ2-3; D is unresolved. The CDR3 is 14 amino acids. V gave up 4 bases and J gave up 2 bases, with 11 bases separating them. CDR1 and CDR2 (germline): SGHKS, YYEKEE (reference sequence). CDR3: CASSQVLLTDTQYF. In nucleotides, the CDR3 is TGTGCCAGCAGCCAGGTACTTCTCACAGATACGCAGTATTTT.

The J gene is TRBJ2-1, the V gene TRBV24-1, with TRBD2 identical over 14 bases. The germline gives CDR1 KGHDR, CDR2 SFDVKD. V shed 5 bases, J shed 7 bases, and the junction held 15 bases outside the gene matches. The CDR3 extends over 19 amino acids. Here the CDR3 DNA reads TGTGCCACCAGTGTGGAACACAGGAGGACTAGCGGGGGGTGTAATGAGCAGTTCTTC. Amino acids: CATSVEHRRTSGGCNEQFF.

The gene calls are TRBV13 and TRBJ2-5; 11 bases are a match to TRBD1. Trimming removed 5 bases from V and 5 bases from J; junction bases left unmatched: 4. The CDR3 runs 14 residues. Per the germline V gene, CDR1 is PRHDT and CDR2 is FYEKMQ (reference sequence). The CDR3 sequence is CASSTGQGEETQYF. The CDR3 DNA is TGTGCCAGCAGCACGGGACAGGGGGAGGAGACCCAGTACTTC.

The chain employs TRBV4-1 and TRBJ2-1, with TRBD2 matching 8 bases. Trimming took 1 base from V and 0 from J; bases not matched to a gene: 8. The V gene's germline CDR1 is MGHRA and CDR2 YSYEKL. The CDR3 sequence is 18 residues long. The CDR3 is CASSQVDLGLASYNEQFF. The CDR3 DNA is TGCGCCAGCAGCCAAGTCGACCTTGGACTAGCCTCCTACAATGAGCAGTTCTTC.

The chain couples TRBV7-9 to TRBJ2-3, with D perhaps matching TRBD2 (5 bases). Germline V gene lookup returns CDR1 SEHNR and CDR2 FQNEAQ (reference sequence). Trimming left V 1 base short and J 3 bases short, with 17 bases between. CDR3 size: 17 residues. Here the CDR3 reads CASSLVNEGPSTDTQYF. In DNA, the CDR3 is TGTGCCAGCAGCTTAGTCAACGAGGGTCCTTCGACAGATACGCAGTATTTT.

This chain links TRBV12-3 or TRBV12-4 with TRBJ2-7, with 7 bases that match TRBD1. This CDR3 region has 13 residues. Trimming took 3 bases from V and 4 from J; bases not matched to a gene: 3. CDR3 DNA sequence: TGTGCCAGCAGTTTTAACAGGGGTTACGAGCAGTACTTC. Translated: CASSFNRGYEQYF.

The J gene is TRBJ2-3, the V gene TRBV6-5, with 11 nucleotides matching TRBD2. V shed 2 bases and J 6 bases; nucleotides not matched to a gene: 7. CDR1 is MNHEY, CDR2 SVGAGI, per germline. CDR3 length equals 16 residues. CDR3 in amino acids: CASSYGSSGGTDTQYF. CDR3 DNA sequence: TGTGCCAGCAGTTACGGGTCTAGCGGGGGGACCGATACGCAGTATTTT.

The chain recombines TRBV25-1 with TRBJ2-3, with TRBD2 matching over 11 bases. V shed 4 bases and J 4 bases; nucleotides not matched to a gene: 7. Per germline, CDR1 MGHDK and CDR2 SYGVNS. CDR3 length: 16 residues. DNA of the CDR3: TGTGCCAGCAGTGGGGATAGCGGGGGGGCCGCAGATACGCAGTATTTT. Translation gives CASSGDSGGAADTQYF.

V usage is TRBV28 and J usage is TRBJ1-6, with 7 bases that match TRBD1. Unmatched junction bases numbered 7, after V lost 6 bases and J lost 8 bases. CDR3 length equals 14 residues. Germline-derived CDR1 and CDR2 are MDHEN and SYDVKM. The CDR3 spells CASSPGGGDSPLHF. The DNA for the CDR3 is TGTGCCAGCAGCCCAGGGGGTGGCGATTCACCCCTCCACTTT. Complete variable domain (other parts from reference TRBV28 and TRBJ1-6): DVKVTQSSRYLVKRTGEKVFLECVQDMDHENMFWYRQDPGLGLRLIYFSYDVKMKEKGDIPEGYSVSREKKERFSLILESASTNQTSMYLCASSPGGGDSPLHFGNGTRLTVT.

This clone was observed a handful of times. The genes are TRBV10-3 and TRBJ1-5, with D tentatively TRBD1 (6 bases). V was cut by 11 bases and J by 0 bases, with 11 bases left in between. Germline-derived CDR1 and CDR2 are ENHRY and SYGVKD. The CDR3 has 13 residues. The CDR3 loop reads CASRGDSNQPQHF. The CDR3 region has the DNA TGTGCCTCCAGGGGAGATAGCAATCAGCCCCAGCATTTT.

This clone was seen a few times. The chain couples TRBV30 to TRBJ1-1; D unclear. The CDR3 extends over 14 amino acids. Trimming cost V 0 bases and J 1 base, with 9 bases left between them. Germline CDR1 and CDR2: GTSNPN and SVGIG (reference sequence). The CDR3 loop reads CAWSVLLGNTEAFF. For the CDR3, the DNA is TGTGCCTGGAGTGTACTATTGGGGAACACTGAAGCTTTCTTT.

This clone came up once. The rearrangement links TRBV18 to TRBJ2-1, with 11 bases fitting TRBD2. The germline V gene encodes CDR1 KGHSH and CDR2 LQKENI. The CDR3 contains 14 residues. V lost 2 bases, J lost 12 bases, and 6 bases stayed unmatched. The CDR3 protein is CASSPGLAGPAQFF. DNA for the CDR3: TGTGCCAGCTCACCAGGACTAGCGGGTCCGGCGCAGTTCTTC.

This chain links TRBV5-1 with TRBJ2-3; 11 nucleotides match TRBD2. Germline V gene sequence: CDR1 SGHRS, CDR2 YFSETQ. CDR3 size: 16 residues. With 0 bases clipped from V and 6 bases from J, the junction kept 6 bases outside the gene matches. CDR3 sequence reads: CASSLGLAGGQDTQYF. The CDR3 bases are TGCGCCAGCAGCTTGGGGCTAGCGGGGGGCCAGGATACGCAGTATTTT. The variable domain in full, completed from reference TRBV5-1 and TRBJ2-3, reads KAGVTQTPRYLIKTRGQQVTLSCSPISGHRSVSWYQQTPGQGLQFLFEYFSETQRNKGNFPGRFSGRQFSNSRSEMNVSTLELGDSALYLCASSLGLAGGQDTQYFGPGTRLTVL.

The chain uses TRBV27 and TRBJ1-2; tentative D call: TRBD1 (6 bases). The CDR3 loop spans 16 amino acids. Germline CDR1 reads MNHEY; CDR2 reads SMNVEV (reference sequence). Deletions cut 5 bases from V and 3 bases from J, with 19 bases between. CDR3 sequence reads: CASSPLGGAGDYGYTF. CDR3 bases: TGTGCCAGCAGTCCTCTGGGGGGGGCTGGGGACTATGGCTACACCTTC.

CDR3 loop: CASSQDLGVNYGYTF. The CDR3 DNA reads as TGTGCCAGCAGCCAAGATCTGGGCGTCAACTATGGCTACACCTTC. The chain uses TRBV4-2 and TRBJ1-2, with no clear D. The ends were cut back, 0 bases at V and 2 bases at J, with 10 bases in the middle. CDR1 and CDR2 from the germline V gene are LGHNA and YNFKEQ. There are 15 residues in the CDR3.

This clone was counted only a few times. The V gene is TRBV28, the J gene TRBJ1-5, with TRBD1 matching 7 bases. The CDR3 sequence is 14 residues long. Looked up from germline, CDR1 is MDHEN and CDR2 is SYDVKM. Trimming cost V 5 bases and J 4 bases; bases outside gene matches: 5. This chain's CDR3 is CASSPSTGNQPQHF. The CDR3 bases are TGTGCCAGCAGTCCTTCGACAGGGAATCAGCCCCAGCATTTT.

This clone has a single count. The CDR3 region is CASSLSGTVLSGNTIYF. The CDR3 DNA reads TGTGCCAGCAGCTTATCGGGGACAGTGCTTTCTGGAAACACCATATATTTT. The chain joins TRBV5-5 to TRBJ1-3; TRBD1 matches 7 bases. V was clipped by 2 bases and J by 1 base; unmatched bases: 9. Germline CDR1 SGHKS, CDR2 YYEKEE (reference sequence). The CDR3 runs 17 residues.

V gene TRBV7-2 combines with J gene TRBJ1-2; TRBD1 might be the D (5 bases). Trimming removed 6 bases at V and 6 bases at J, with 23 bases between. Per the germline V gene, CDR1 is SGHTA and CDR2 is FQGNSA. The CDR3 is 16 amino acids. CDR3 sequence: CASSPLGALEGDGYTF. The CDR3 DNA sequence: TGTGCCAGCAGTCCTCTCGGAGCCCTTGAAGGGGATGGCTACACCTTC.

The chain carries TRBV2 and TRBJ2-7; weak D call: TRBD1 (6 bases). Germline V gene sequence: CDR1 SNHLY, CDR2 FYNNEI. The CDR3 consists of 14 residues. The V and J ends lost 6 bases and 4 bases respectively, with 16 bases between them. CDR3 residues: CASSDHSGAYEQYF. CDR3 in DNA: TGTGCCAGCAGCGACCACTCAGGGGCTTACGAGCAGTACTTC.

This clone appeared a single time. The chain joins TRBV5-4 to TRBJ1-1, with D maybe TRBD1 (6 bases). Trimming pared 4 bases from V and 4 bases from J, leaving 17 bases between. The V gene's germline CDR1 is SGHNT and CDR2 YYREEE (reference sequence). This CDR3 spans 15 amino acids. The CDR3 DNA follows: TGTGCCAGCAGCCGCGGTAAGGGGGTCGGCACTGAAGCTTTCTTT. Translation gives CASSRGKGVGTEAFF.

This clone is a singleton in its sample. The CDR3 DNA reads as TGTGCCAGCAGTGAGTTTCGTAGCGGGGGGACCGGGGAGCTGTTTTTT. This gives the protein CASSEFRSGGTGELFF. The gene calls are TRBV6-1 and TRBJ2-2, with TRBD2 identical over 10 bases. V dropped 3 bases and J dropped 5; count of bases not matched to a gene: 6. CDR1 and CDR2 from the germline V gene are MNHNS and SASEGT. The CDR3 has 16 residues.